This entry is about one TCR beta chain. Its target is unknown. Assay used: immunoSEQ multiplex PCR; TCRdb lists only in-frame clones, some missing. This sample has 130,000 to 150,000 clones, with about nine tenths found just once. The CDR3 covers 10 residues. Trimming left V 6 bases short and J 9 bases short, with 6 bases between. This entry comes from a study of T cell responses to AZD1222 COVID-19 vaccine. The study, taken as a whole, reports: Clonal diversity may have been underestimated, and the donors were mostly white British, with more females than males. Repertoire sampling happened only post peak T cell response. Spike regions recognized by vaccine-associated CD4 TCRs spanned the protein, led by 160-218 and 743-854.

The rearrangement uses TRBV12-3 or TRBV12-4 and TRBJ2-1; D is possibly TRBD2 (6 bases). The TCR originated in an adult in good health. This sample comprised peripheral blood, obtained on day 0 of AZD1222 vaccination. This chain's CDR3 is CASRGGEQFF. The CDR3 region has the DNA TGTGCCAGCAGGGGGGGTGAGCAGTTCTTC.